This T cell receptor (beta chain) was captured by sequencing in a study of T cell repertoires in cytomegalovirus infection. Trimming left V 2 bases short and J 4 bases short, with 5 bases between. The CDR3 covers 12 residues. Germline assignment: CDR1 MRHNA and CDR2 SNTAGT. Notes on the study in general: Within the response measured ex vivo, HLA-C-restricted CMV-specific TCR beta clonotypes were dominant.

Turning to this clonotype: Its antigen is unknown. This sequence may be a read error, since a much larger clone differs from it by one base.

TCRdb re-derived calls from the reads in MiXCR, one entry per CDR3 protein. Of around 750,000 distinct CDR3 sequences detected, 30% to 35% appear once; the ten largest clones hold roughly 12%. Sequenced material: cultured CD8+ T cells from PBMCs, taken from culture after CMV antigen stimulation. The rearrangement links TRBV6-4 to TRBJ1-1; D gene uncertain. This clonotype was sampled from a human donor in good health (CMV status not recorded). Some clones in this sample may be carry-over from other donors' samples. The CDR3 here is CASSDGVTEAFF. In DNA, the CDR3 is TGTGCCAGCAGTGACGGGGTCACTGAAGCTTTCTTT.